The sequence of this T cell receptor beta chain was determined in a study of CD8 T cells in ankylosing spondylitis. Findings and limits, study-wide: About 8 highly homologous variants made up a TCR beta motif, and this motif appeared characteristic of ankylosing spondylitis blood. Clones linked to disease were reported to show significant enrichment in matched ankylosing spondylitis synovial fluid. In reactive arthritis synovial fluid and blood, some motif variants had been reported before.

Library preparation for TCR beta used quantitative 5'-RACE with molecular barcodes. Each CDR3 protein gets one entry after TCRdb re-called the 5' RACE reads with MiXCR. This table has 310,000 or so distinct CDR3 sequences, 20% appearing once. In regard to this clonotype: The antigen is not known.

The receptor was derived from a male donor with ankylosing spondylitis or in good health (not recorded which). The source material was blood, either unsorted or a sorted T cell fraction (not recorded which).

CDR3 nucleotides: TGTGCCAGCAGCTCGAGGCTCGGACTGCCCACAAGTGAGACCCAGTACTTC. This codes for CASSSRLGLPTSETQYF. This chain links TRBV7-9 with TRBJ2-5; maybe TRBD2 (5 bases). Germline CDR1 is SEHNR and CDR2 is FQNEAQ (reference sequence). This CDR3 has 17 amino acids. With 4 bases removed from V and 5 bases from J, the gap between germline ends came to 23 bases.